The clone carrying this T cell receptor (beta chain) showed up just a few times. Antigen unknown. The data belong to a study of regulatory T cells in long-lasting Graves disease. Time point: persistent/refractory GD, antithyroid drugs over 5 years with positive TRAb. Isolated PBMC RNA provided the starting material for the TCR library. CDR1 and CDR2 from the germline V gene are SGHRS and YFSETQ. The V end was cut by 4 bases, the J end by 3 bases, with 10 bases between. There are 13 residues in the CDR3. Building of the TCR beta libraries involved iRepertoire HTBI primers and Arm-PCR of CDR3 regions. TCRdb itself ran the multiplex PCR reads through MiXCR, one entry per CDR3 protein. The sample includes 650,000 to 700,000 distinct CDR3 sequences, about 32% of them seen just once. Study outcomes and limitations: Peripheral blood was the sole material, not thyroid tissue. For persistent Graves' patients, TCR diversity was lower than for newly diagnosed ones.

This TCR derives from a female donor with Graves disease. The sequenced sample was peripheral blood mononuclear cells (PBMCs), obtained when the disease was refractory, from a patient treated with antithyroid drugs. This chain connects TRBV5-1 to TRBJ1-2; D gene ambiguous. CDR3 amino acids: CASSKDGDYGYTF. The CDR3 DNA reads as TGCGCCAGCAGCAAGGACGGAGACTATGGCTACACCTTC.